This TCR beta chain emerged from a study of breast tumors, draining lymph nodes, adjacent tissues. Study observations and caveats: Tumor repertoires ranked between lymph nodes and nontumor tissue in diversity, with V and J gene preferences.

This CDR3 is 14 amino acids long. Germline CDR1 MNHEY, CDR2 SVGAGI. As regards this clonotype: The target antigen is unknown. A junction end diverges from the germline sequence, so it may reflect a read error.

TCRdb redid the calling of the multiplex PCR reads with MiXCR, one entry per CDR3 protein. The sample yields tens of thousands of distinct CDR3 sequences, around 60% seen once. The sample taken for sequencing was breast tumor tissue. V is TRBV6-5 and J is TRBJ2-7, with 10 bases lining up with TRBD2. This clonotype originated in a female donor with breast cancer. Some clones in this sample may be carry-over from other donors' samples. The CDR3 loop reads CASSHTLAGYERYF. CDR3 in DNA: TGTGCCAGCAGTCATACACTAGCGGGGTACGAGCGGTACTTC.